This T cell receptor beta chain appears in the sequencing data of a study of control samples from healthy donors and cancer patients. CDR1 and CDR2 from the germline V gene are LGHDT and YNNKEL (reference sequence). The length of the CDR3 is 15 residues. V lost 5 bases, J lost 4 bases, and 14 bases lay in between. Only in-frame clones appear in the TCRdb table, and some are missing; sequencing was by immunoSEQ multiplex PCR. The data contain 120,000 or so clones, 70% to 90% of them singletons. The sequenced sample consisted of blood. This chain uses TRBV3-1 (or the pseudogene TRBV3-2) with TRBJ2-2, with D maybe TRBD1 (5 bases). The sequence was obtained from a man between 60 and 70 years old in good health. The CDR3 region is CASSSLNRITGELFF. CDR3 in DNA: TGTGCCAGCAGCTCCCTCAACAGGATCACCGGGGAGCTGTTTTTT.